The sequence of this T cell receptor beta chain was determined in a study of shared clonotypes between healthy human individuals. General study findings and limits: It was anticipated that sequencing depth would influence how many clonotypes donors shared. Only a few donors were included, so the genetic and exposure-history diversity represented was limited.

The germline CDR1 and CDR2 sequences are LGHNA and YNFKEQ. V lost 1 base, J lost 10 bases, and 7 bases stayed unmatched. The CDR3 sequence is 16 residues long. In its sample, this clone was seen once. The antigen remains undetermined. Clones were read by immunoSEQ multiplex PCR, and TCRdb kept only the in-frame ones, dropping some. The sample contains approximately 1,000,000 clones, roughly 80% of which appear only once. Nashville, Tennessee was home to all donors, who were Caucasian adults. The material sequenced was memory CD4+ T cells from PBMCs. Subset meaning: CD45RA-negative fraction. The chain carries TRBV4-2 and TRBJ2-1, with 13 bases aligning to TRBD2. The source is a man between 18 and 35 years old in good health. Some clones in this sample may be carry-over from other donors' samples. The DNA for the CDR3 is TGTGCCAGCAGCCAAGGGGAACTAGCGGGAGGGCTGGAGCAGTTCTTC. It codes for CASSQGELAGGLEQFF.